Each of the 3 T cell receptor beta chains below was sequenced from the same sample in a study of CD8 T cells in ankylosing spondylitis. Study-wide findings and caveats: There was a TCR beta motif, made of eight highly homologous variants, that appeared characteristic of ankylosing spondylitis blood.

TCRdb re-called the 5' RACE reads through MiXCR, storing one row per CDR3 protein. Of 200,000 to 250,000 distinct CDR3 sequences in the sample, 6% to 8% were seen once. These receptors are not linked to any known antigen. Sequencing used blood, either unsorted or a sorted T cell fraction (not recorded which). These receptors came from a male donor with ankylosing spondylitis.

This clonotype was observed many times. The chain joins TRBV15 to TRBJ2-2, with TRBD1 identical over 7 bases. Germline V gene data show CDR1 as LNHNV and CDR2 as YYDKDF (reference sequence). The CDR3 is 16 amino acids. Trimming removed 5 bases from V and 1 base from J; junction bases left unmatched: 7. The chain's CDR3 is CATSPRQGKNTGELFF. The CDR3 nucleotides are TGTGCCACCAGCCCACGACAGGGAAAGAACACCGGGGAGCTGTTTTTT.

This clonotype was found many times. This rearrangement joins TRBV5-1 to TRBJ2-1, with 7 bases that match TRBD2. V was clipped by 6 bases and J by 7 bases; unmatched bases: 1. This CDR3 comprises 11 residues. CDR1 and CDR2 from the germline V gene are SGHRS and YFSETQ. CDR3 coding DNA: TGCGCCAGCACCGGGGGGAATGAGCAGTTCTTC. Translated: CASTGGNEQFF. Full variable domain (missing parts from reference TRBV5-1 and TRBJ2-1): KAGVTQTPRYLIKTRGQQVTLSCSPISGHRSVSWYQQTPGQGLQFLFEYFSETQRNKGNFPGRFSGRQFSNSRSEMNVSTLELGDSALYLCASTGGNEQFFGPGTRLTVL.

This clonotype occurred many times. The rearrangement uses TRBV27 and TRBJ2-3; D not resolved. The germline V and J ends were trimmed by 9 bases and 2 bases, with 9 bases remaining between them. The CDR3 length is 12 residues. Germline V lookup: CDR1 MNHEY, CDR2 SMNVEV (reference sequence). For the CDR3, the DNA is TGTGCCAGTGGGCCTATCACAGATACGCAGTATTTT. Amino acid sequence: CASGPITDTQYF.